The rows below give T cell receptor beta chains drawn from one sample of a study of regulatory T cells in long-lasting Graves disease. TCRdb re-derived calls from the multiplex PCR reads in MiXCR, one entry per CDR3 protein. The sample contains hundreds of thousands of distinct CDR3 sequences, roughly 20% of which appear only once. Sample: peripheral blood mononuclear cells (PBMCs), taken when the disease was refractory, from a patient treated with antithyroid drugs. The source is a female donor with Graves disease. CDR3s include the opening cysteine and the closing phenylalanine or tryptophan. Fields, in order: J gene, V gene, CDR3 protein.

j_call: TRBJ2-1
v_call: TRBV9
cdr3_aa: CASSVGPYNEQFF

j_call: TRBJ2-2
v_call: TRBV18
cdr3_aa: CASSPPGRQNTGELFF

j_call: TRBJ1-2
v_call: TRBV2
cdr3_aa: CASSEGLAYGYTF

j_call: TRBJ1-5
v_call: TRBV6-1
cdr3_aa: CASSEAGTFSNQPQHF

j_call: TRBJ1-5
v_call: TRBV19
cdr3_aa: CASSTKSNQPQHF

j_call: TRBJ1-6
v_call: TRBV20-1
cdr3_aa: CSARDSSGVNSPLHF

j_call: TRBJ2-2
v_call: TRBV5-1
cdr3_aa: CASSSTGGPRGELFF

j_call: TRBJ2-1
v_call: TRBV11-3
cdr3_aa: CASSLGRAGYYNEQFF

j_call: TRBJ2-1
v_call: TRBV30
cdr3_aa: CAWSETSSYNEQFF

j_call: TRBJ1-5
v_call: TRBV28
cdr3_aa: CASSLQVIGNQPQHF

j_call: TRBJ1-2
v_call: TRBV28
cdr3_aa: CASSPGGPPYGYTF

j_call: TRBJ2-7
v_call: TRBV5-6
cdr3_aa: CASSLEQSASYEQYF

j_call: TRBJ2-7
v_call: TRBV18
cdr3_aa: CASSPPRGEQYF

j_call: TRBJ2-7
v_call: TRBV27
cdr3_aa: CASSLSAYYEQYF

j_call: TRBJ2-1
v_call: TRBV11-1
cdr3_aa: CASSLGRTGDRNDNEQFF

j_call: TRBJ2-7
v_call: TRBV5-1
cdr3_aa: CASTLGNEQYF

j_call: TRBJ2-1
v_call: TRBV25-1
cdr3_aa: CASSDSVAGRNEQFF

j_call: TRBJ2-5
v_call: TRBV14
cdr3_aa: CASSHGLRVVETQYF

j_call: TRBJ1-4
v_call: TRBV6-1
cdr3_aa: CASSDKLKGEKLFF

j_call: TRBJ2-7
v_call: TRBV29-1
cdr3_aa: CSVVGQGGHEQYF

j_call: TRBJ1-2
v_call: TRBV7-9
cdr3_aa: CASSRHGGAFGYTF

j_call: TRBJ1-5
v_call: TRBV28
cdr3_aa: CASSLHILGAGQPQHF

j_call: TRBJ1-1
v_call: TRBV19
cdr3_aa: CASSMGGLNTEAFF

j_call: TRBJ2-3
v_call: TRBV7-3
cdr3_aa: CASSQVSTDTQYF